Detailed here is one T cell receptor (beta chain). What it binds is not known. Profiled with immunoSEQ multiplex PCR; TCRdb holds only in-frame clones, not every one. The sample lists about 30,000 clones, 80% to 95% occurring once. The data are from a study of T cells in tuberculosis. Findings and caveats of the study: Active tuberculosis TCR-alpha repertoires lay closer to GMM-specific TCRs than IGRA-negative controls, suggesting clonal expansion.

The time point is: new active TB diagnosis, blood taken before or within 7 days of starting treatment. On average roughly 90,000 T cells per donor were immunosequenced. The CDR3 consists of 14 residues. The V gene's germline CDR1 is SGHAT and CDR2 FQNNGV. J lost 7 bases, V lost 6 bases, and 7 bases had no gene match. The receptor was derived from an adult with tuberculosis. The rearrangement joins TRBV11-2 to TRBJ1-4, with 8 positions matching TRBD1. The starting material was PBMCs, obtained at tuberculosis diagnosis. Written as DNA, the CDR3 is TGTGCCAGCAGGGGACAGGTGGATAGTGAAAAACTGTTTTTT. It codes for CASRGQVDSEKLFF.